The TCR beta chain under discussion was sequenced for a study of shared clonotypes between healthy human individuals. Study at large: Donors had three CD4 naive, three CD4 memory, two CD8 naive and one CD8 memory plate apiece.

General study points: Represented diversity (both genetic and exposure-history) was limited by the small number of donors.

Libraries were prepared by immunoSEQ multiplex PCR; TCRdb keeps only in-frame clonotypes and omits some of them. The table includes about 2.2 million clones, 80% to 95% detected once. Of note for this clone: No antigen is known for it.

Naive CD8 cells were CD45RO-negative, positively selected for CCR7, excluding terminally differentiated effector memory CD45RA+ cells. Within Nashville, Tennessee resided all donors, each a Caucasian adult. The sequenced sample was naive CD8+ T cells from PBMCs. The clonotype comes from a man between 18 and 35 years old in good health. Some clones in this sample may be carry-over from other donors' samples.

Here the CDR3 DNA reads TGTGCCAGCAGCACTACCGCGGGACCCTACGAGCAGTACTTC. Protein sequence: CASSTTAGPYEQYF. V is TRBV7-3 and J is TRBJ2-7; tentatively, D is TRBD2 (6 bases). CDR3 size: 14 residues. Per germline, CDR1 SGHTA and CDR2 FQGTGA. V dropped 5 bases and J dropped 2 bases, with 13 bases sitting between them.